This TCR beta chain was obtained from a study of shared clonotypes between healthy human individuals. As for this clone: Its antigen is undetermined.

The study separated CD4+ cells into CD45RA+ naive and CD45RA-negative memory subsets. Points from the study as a whole: The sampled material consisted only of blood, and tissue repertoires are likely to differ.

The CDR3 has 11 residues. Trimming cost V 2 bases and J 3 bases, with 2 bases left between them. Germline CDR1 LNHNV, CDR2 YYDKDF (reference sequence). Repertoires were generated with immunoSEQ multiplex PCR, while TCRdb's copy carries only in-frame clones and drops some. This table has fewer than 1.6 million clones, less than 99% appearing once. The sequenced sample was naive CD4+ T cells sorted from blood. Subset given: CD45RA+ positively selected. The chain uses TRBV15 and TRBJ2-7; D uncertain. This sequence originates from a man in his thirties or forties in good health. CDR3 DNA: TGTGCCACCAGCAGAAGCTACGAGCAGTACTTC. It encodes CATSRSYEQYF.